The TCR beta chain under discussion was sequenced for a study of blood T cell repertoires in COVID-19. Study in general: Samples of COVID-19 (acute and convalescent) were obtained from the United States, Italy and Spain. T cells, B-cell-depleted T cells, or PBMCs supplied cDNA or gDNA.

This clone was detected only a few times. In the original processing: For nucleated cells, counts were estimated from reference gene primer amplification. Sequencing used immunoSEQ multiplex PCR; TCRdb keeps in-frame clones, though not all of them. That table is the source of V, J and clone size, and D and trimming were worked out from the DNA. The sample holds around 100,000 clones; around 66% are singletons and the top ten take approximately 5.9%. The CDR3 has 15 amino acids. The germline V gene has CDR1 SGHKS and CDR2 YYEKEE (reference sequence). Trimming at V came to 0 bases and at J to 4 bases, leaving 4 bases not matched to a gene.

This sequence was found in a man aged 80 or over with acute or convalescent COVID-19. The V and J genes are TRBV5-5 and TRBJ2-1; TRBD2 matches at 7 bases. The sequenced sample was peripheral blood. CDR3: CASSLGLAAYNEQFF. Here the CDR3 DNA reads TGTGCCAGCAGCTTGGGACTAGCTGCGTACAATGAGCAGTTCTTC.